This T cell receptor beta chain was observed in a study of T cells after yellow fever vaccination. UMIs and a universal primer site were added when TCR cDNA was made by 5'RACE template switching. TCRdb re-called the 5' RACE reads through MiXCR, storing one row per CDR3 protein. The sample lists some 600,000 distinct CDR3 sequences, approximately 16% occurring once. Germline V gene sequence: CDR1 SQVTM, CDR2 ANQGSEA. The CDR3 is 13 residues long. The germline V and J ends were trimmed by 0 bases and 1 base, with 6 bases remaining between them. Comment on this clonotype: The antigen is unknown.

Findings of the study overall: Subsequent booster samples again held most clones from primary vaccination (96% CD4, 85% to 90% CD8). Although most clonotypes did not, a small share appeared in both CD4 and CD8 compartments.

This sample comprised PBMCs, obtained around 5 days after the first yellow fever vaccination. This chain joins TRBV29-1 and TRBJ1-1; D not resolved. The TCR sequence derives from a man younger than 30 who received the YFV17D yellow fever vaccine. In nucleotides, the CDR3 is TGCAGCGTTGAAGACAGGCCGAACACTGAAGCTTTCTTT. It encodes CSVEDRPNTEAFF.